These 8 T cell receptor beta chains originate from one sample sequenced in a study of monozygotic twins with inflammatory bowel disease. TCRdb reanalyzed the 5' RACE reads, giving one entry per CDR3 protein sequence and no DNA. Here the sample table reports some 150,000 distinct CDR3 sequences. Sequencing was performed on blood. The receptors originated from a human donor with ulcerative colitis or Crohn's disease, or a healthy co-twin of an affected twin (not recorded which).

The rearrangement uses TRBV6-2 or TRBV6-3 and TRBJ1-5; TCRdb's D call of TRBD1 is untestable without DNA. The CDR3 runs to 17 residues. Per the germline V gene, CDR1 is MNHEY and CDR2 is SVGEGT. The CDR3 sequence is CASSPPTGTYSNQPQHF.

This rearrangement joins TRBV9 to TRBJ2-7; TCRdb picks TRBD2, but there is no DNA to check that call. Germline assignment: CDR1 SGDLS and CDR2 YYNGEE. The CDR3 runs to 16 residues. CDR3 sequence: CASSVEAGTHSYEQYF. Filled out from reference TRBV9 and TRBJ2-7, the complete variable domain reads DSGVTQTPKHLITATGQRVTLRCSPRSGDLSVYWYQQSLDQGLQFLIQYYNGEERAKGNILERFSAQQFPDLHSELNLSSLELGDSALYFCASSVEAGTHSYEQYFGPGTRLTVT.

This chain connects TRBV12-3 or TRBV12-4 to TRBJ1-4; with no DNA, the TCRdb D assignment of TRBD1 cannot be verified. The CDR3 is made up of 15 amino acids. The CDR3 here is CASSPGPGQTEKLFF.

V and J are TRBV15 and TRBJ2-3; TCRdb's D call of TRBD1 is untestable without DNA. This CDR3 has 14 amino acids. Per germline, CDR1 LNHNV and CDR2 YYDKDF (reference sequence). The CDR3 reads CATSSEGLGDTQYF.

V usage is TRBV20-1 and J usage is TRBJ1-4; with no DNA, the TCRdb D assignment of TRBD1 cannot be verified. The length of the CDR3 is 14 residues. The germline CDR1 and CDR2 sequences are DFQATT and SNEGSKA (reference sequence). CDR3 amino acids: CSARTEGRGEKLFF.

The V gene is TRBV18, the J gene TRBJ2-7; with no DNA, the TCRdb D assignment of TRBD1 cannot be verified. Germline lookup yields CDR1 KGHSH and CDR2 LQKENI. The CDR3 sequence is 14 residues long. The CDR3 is CASSRDGISYEQYF.

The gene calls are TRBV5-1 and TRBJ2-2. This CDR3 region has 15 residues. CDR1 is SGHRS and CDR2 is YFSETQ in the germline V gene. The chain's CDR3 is CASRTQQANTGELFF.

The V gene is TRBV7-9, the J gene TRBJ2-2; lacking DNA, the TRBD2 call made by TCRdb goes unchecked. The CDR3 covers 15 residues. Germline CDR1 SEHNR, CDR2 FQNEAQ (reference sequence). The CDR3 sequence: CASSPSGPSTGELFF. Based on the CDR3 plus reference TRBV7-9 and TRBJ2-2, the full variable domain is DTGVSQNPRHKITKRGQNVTFRCDPISEHNRLYWYRQTLGQGPEFLTYFQNEAQLEKSRLLSDRFSAERPKGSFSTLEIQRTEQGDSAMYLCASSPSGPSTGELFFGEGSRLTVL.